This TCR beta chain was observed in a study of Ad26.COV2.S vaccination and SARS-CoV-2 variants. Study background: By the intramuscular route, Ad26.COV2.S was given once, or twice 56 days apart.

V was clipped by 6 bases and J by 9 bases; unmatched bases: 5. The CDR3 runs to 12 residues. The table lists this clone with a few counts. The method was immunoSEQ multiplex PCR; TCRdb's version includes in-frame clones alone and lacks a portion of them. The data show about 260,000 clones, roughly 87% seen once. The treatment here: some 19 received Ad26.COV2.S at low or high dose, single or two shots; about 5 received placebo; per-sample allocation not given. Following the first vaccine or placebo injection, samples were taken on day 63. This receptor was obtained from a person between 18 and 59 years old who received the Ad26.COV2.S COVID-19 vaccine or a placebo. The sample in question was peripheral blood, obtained in a trial of Ad26.COV2.S vaccine versus placebo. This chain joins TRBV12-3 or TRBV12-4 and TRBJ1-1; 9 nucleotides match TRBD1. The CDR3 loop is CASSPGTGKAFF. The CDR3 DNA reads TGTGCCAGCAGCCCAGGGACAGGGAAAGCTTTCTTT.